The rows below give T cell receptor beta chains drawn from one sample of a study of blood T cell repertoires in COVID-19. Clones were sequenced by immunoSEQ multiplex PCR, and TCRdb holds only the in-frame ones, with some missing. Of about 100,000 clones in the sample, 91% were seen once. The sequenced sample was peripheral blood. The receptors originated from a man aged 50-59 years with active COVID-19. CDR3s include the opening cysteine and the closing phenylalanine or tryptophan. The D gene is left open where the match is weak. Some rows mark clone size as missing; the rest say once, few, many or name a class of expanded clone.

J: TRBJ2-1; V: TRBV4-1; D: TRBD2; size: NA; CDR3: CASSRGTSGSSYNEQFF; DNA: TGCGCCAGCAGCCGGGGGACTAGCGGGAGCTCCTACAATGAGCAGTTCTTC
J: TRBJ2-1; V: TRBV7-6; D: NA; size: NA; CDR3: CASSPETSMGAWNEQFF; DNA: TGTGCCAGCAGCCCCGAGACTAGCATGGGGGCATGGAATGAGCAGTTCTTC
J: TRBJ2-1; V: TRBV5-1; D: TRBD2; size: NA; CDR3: CASSLVAGSYNEQFF; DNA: TGCGCCAGCAGCTTGGTAGCGGGCTCCTACAATGAGCAGTTCTTC
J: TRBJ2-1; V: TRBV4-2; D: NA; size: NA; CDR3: CASSPGGRNNEQFF; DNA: TGTGCCAGCAGCCCGGGGGGCAGAAACAATGAGCAGTTCTTC
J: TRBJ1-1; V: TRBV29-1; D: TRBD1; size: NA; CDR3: CSVVRQGPGTEAFF; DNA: TGCAGCGTTGTAAGACAGGGACCGGGTACTGAAGCTTTCTTT
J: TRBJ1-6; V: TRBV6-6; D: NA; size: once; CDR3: CASSYPESGSPLHF; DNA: TGTGCCAGCAGTTACCCGGAGTCTGGTTCACCCCTCCACTTT
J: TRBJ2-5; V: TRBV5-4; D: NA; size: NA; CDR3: CASSLTGEAEETQYF; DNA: TGTGCCAGCAGCTTGACAGGGGAGGCGGAGGAGACCCAGTACTTC
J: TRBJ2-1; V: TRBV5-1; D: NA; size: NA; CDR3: CASSLERQSEQFF; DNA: TGCGCCAGCAGCTTGGAACGACAGAGTGAGCAGTTCTTC
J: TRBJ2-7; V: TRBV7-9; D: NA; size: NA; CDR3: CASSWSQGYYEQYF; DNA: TGTGCCAGCAGCTGGAGCCAGGGATACTACGAGCAGTACTTC
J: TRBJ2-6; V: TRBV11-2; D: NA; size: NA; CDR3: CASSLQGFSGANVLTF; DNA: TGTGCCAGCAGCTTACAGGGGTTCTCTGGGGCCAACGTCCTGACTTTC
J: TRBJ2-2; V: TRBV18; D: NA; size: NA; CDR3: CASSPGLTGELFF; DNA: TGTGCCAGCTCACCAGGACTCACCGGGGAGCTGTTTTTT
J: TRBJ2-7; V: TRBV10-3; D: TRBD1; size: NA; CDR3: CAIRTTGGYEQYF; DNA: TGTGCCATCAGGACGACAGGGGGTTACGAGCAGTACTTC